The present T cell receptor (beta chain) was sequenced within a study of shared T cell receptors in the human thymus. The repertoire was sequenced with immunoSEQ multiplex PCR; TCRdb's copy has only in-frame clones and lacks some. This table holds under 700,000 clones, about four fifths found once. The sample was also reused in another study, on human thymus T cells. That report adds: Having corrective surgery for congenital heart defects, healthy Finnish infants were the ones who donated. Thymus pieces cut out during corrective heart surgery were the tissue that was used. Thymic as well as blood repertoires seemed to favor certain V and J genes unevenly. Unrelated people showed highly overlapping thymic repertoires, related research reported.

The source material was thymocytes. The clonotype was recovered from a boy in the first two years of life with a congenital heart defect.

Here the CDR3 reads CASGGRGSGNTIYF. CDR3 coding DNA: TGTGCCAGCGGGGGCAGGGGCTCTGGAAACACCATATATTTT. The chain uses TRBV28 and TRBJ1-3; D might be TRBD1 (6 bases). The length of the CDR3 is 14 residues. V shed 8 bases and J shed 0 bases, with 11 bases lying between them. Looked up from germline, CDR1 is MDHEN and CDR2 is SYDVKM.